This T cell receptor (beta chain) was sequenced during a study of CD8 T cells in ankylosing spondylitis. TCRdb re-analysed the 5' RACE reads in MiXCR, keeping a single row per CDR3 protein. Among 700,000 or so distinct CDR3 sequences, under 20% were seen once, and the ten largest hold under 20%. Study-wide results and caveats: Some of these motif variants have turned up before, in reports on reactive arthritis synovial fluid and blood. Within ankylosing spondylitis blood, a TCR beta motif made up of several highly homologous variants appeared to be characteristic. Disease-linked clones had a CD8+ phenotype and relatively low frequency in peripheral blood.

This clonotype was picked up many times. Its matching antigen is unknown. Trimming took off 4 bases at V and 5 bases at J, with 17 bases between the two ends. Germline V lookup: CDR1 DFQATT, CDR2 SNEGSKA (reference sequence). The CDR3 has 15 amino acids. This chain uses TRBV20-1 with TRBJ2-2; the D is unclear. The sequence was collected from a male donor with ankylosing spondylitis. Sequencing was performed on blood, either unsorted or a sorted T cell fraction (not recorded which). In DNA form, the CDR3 reads TGCAGTGCTACGGACCGAACTACTCAAACCGGGGAGCTGTTTTTT. Translating gives CSATDRTTQTGELFF.